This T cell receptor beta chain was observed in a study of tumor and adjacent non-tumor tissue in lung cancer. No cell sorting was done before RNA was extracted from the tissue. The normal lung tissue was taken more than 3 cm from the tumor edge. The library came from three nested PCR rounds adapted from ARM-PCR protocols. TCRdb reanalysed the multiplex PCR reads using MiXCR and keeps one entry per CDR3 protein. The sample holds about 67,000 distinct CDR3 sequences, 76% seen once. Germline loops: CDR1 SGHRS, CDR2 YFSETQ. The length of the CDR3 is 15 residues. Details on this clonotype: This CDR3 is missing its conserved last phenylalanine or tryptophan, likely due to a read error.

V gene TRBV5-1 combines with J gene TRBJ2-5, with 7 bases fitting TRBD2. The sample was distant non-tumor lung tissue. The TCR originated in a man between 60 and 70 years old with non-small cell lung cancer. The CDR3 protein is CASSSSAGVGETQYY. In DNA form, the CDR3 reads TGCGCCAGTAGCTCCAGTGCGGGAGTAGGAGAGACCCAGTACTAC.